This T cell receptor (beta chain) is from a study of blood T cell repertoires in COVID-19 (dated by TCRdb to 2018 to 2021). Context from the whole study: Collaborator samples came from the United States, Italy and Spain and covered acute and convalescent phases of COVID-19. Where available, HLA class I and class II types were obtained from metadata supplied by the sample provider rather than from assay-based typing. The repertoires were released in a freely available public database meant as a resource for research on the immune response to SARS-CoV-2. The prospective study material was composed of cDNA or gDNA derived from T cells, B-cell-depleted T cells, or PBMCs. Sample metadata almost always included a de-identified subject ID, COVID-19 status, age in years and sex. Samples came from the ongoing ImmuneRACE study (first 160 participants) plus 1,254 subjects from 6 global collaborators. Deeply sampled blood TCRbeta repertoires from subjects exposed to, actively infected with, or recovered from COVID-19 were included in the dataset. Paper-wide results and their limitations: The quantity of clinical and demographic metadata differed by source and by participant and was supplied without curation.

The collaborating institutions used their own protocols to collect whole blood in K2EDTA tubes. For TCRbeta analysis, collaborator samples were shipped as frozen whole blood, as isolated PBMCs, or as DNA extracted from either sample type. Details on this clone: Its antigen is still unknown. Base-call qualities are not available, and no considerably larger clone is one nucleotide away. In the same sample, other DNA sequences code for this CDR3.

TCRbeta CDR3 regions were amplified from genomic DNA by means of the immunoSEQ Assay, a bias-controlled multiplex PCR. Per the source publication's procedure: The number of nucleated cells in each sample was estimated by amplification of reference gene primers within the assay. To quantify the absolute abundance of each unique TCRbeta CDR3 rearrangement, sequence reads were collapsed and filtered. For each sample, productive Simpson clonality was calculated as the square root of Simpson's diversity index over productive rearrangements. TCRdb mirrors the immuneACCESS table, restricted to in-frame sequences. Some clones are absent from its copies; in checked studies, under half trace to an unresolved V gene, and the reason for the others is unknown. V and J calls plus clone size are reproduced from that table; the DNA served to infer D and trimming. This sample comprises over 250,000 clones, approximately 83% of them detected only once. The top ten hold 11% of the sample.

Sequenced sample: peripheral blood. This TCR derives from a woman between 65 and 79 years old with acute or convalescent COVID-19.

CDR3 sequence: CASSYRADRAYGYTF. The DNA sequence is as follows: TGTGCCAGCAGTTACAGAGCGGACAGGGCCTATGGCTACACCTTC. The chain is assembled from TRBV6-5 and TRBJ1-2, with 8 bases in between that match TRBD1. Here V drops 2 bases and J drops 4 bases, and the junction holds 6 bases not matched to any gene. Including cysteine and phenylalanine, the CDR3 has 15 amino acids. Of all the DNA, just the CDR3 is kept, 45 bases in frame from base 1. CDR1 and CDR2, looked up from the germline V gene, are MNHEY and SVGAGI.